This T cell receptor (beta chain) was profiled in a study of PD-1 blockade in classical Hodgkin lymphoma. Profiling relied on immunoSEQ multiplex PCR, and the TCRdb table lists in-frame clones only, not all of them. The top ten hold under 9% of the sample, which has some 17,000 clones, approximately 85% seen once. This clone was found once. Its target is unknown. Findings and limits, study-wide: The drivers behind the repertoire differences, possibly disease activity or prior therapy, remain undefined.

Time point specified: newly diagnosed, previously untreated cHL patient sample. Per the germline V gene, CDR1 is SGHRS and CDR2 is YFSETQ. Trimming left V 4 bases short and J 2 bases short, with 9 bases between. This CDR3 has 13 amino acids. This receptor was taken from a human donor with classical Hodgkin lymphoma. This chain connects TRBV5-1 to TRBJ2-5; a possible D gene is TRBD2 (5 bases). Sequences were obtained from peripheral blood mononuclear cells (PBMCs). CDR3 nucleotides: TGCGCCAGCAGCCCGGGATCGCAAGAGACCCAGTACTTC. This encodes CASSPGSQETQYF.